This entry features one TCR beta chain sequence. Antigen unknown. A multiplex PCR was run with 60 Vbeta primers and 13 Jbeta primers. TCRdb's copy holds only in-frame clones and misses some; the assay was immunoSEQ multiplex PCR. This sample has 55,000 to 75,000 clones, with under 80% found just once. This CDR3 is built from 16 residues. V lost 2 bases and J 0 bases, leaving 11 bases between the germline ends. Germline CDR1 is MDHEN and CDR2 is SYDVKM. These data originate in a study of cytomegalovirus exposure and HLA in healthy donors. Study conclusions and caveats: Per published accounts, TCR beta sequences correctly predicted the HLA-A and HLA-B alleles of most subjects. Donors were assumed by presence/absence analyses to have roughly uniform sequencing depth. Segments of the TCR beta V type were, in most cases, productive about 87% or about 30% of the time in an earlier analysis. Later analysis placed DRB1 highest and HLA-C lowest in TCR association rates, which differed by HLA locus.

V is TRBV28 and J is TRBJ1-3; no reliable D call. Sequencing used PBMCs. The sequence came from a man younger than 40 in good health and CMV-seropositive. The CDR3 DNA reads TGTGCCAGCAGTTTACCGGACTCTCGCTCTGGAAACACCATATATTTT. This encodes CASSLPDSRSGNTIYF. The whole variable domain, remainder taken from reference TRBV28 and TRBJ1-3, is DVKVTQSSRYLVKRTGEKVFLECVQDMDHENMFWYRQDPGLGLRLIYFSYDVKMKEKGDIPEGYSVSREKKERFSLILESASTNQTSMYLCASSLPDSRSGNTIYFGEGSWLTVV.